A single TCR beta chain is shown here with its context. The antigen is unknown. The record originates from a study of T cells in localized non-small cell lung cancer. Findings of the study overall: Adjacent lung exhibited a median of 57 among the 100 most abundant tumor clones. It remains possible that heterogeneity exists, since only one tumor region was sequenced.

Sequencing was performed with immunoSEQ multiplex PCR; in TCRdb, only in-frame clones are kept and a portion is missing. The sample carries about 27,000 clones, 80% to 90% recorded once. V dropped 5 bases and J dropped 6 bases, with 10 bases sitting between them. Germline values: CDR1 SQVTM, CDR2 ANQGSEA. The CDR3 loop spans 12 amino acids. The TCR originated in a female donor of 60 years or more with stage II squamous cell lung carcinoma. Sequenced material: peripheral blood, taken before any cancer treatment. V and J are TRBV29-1 and TRBJ2-2; D is unresolved. The CDR3 protein is CSVQSESGELFF. CDR3 DNA sequence: TGCAGCGTTCAATCGGAGTCCGGGGAGCTGTTTTTT.